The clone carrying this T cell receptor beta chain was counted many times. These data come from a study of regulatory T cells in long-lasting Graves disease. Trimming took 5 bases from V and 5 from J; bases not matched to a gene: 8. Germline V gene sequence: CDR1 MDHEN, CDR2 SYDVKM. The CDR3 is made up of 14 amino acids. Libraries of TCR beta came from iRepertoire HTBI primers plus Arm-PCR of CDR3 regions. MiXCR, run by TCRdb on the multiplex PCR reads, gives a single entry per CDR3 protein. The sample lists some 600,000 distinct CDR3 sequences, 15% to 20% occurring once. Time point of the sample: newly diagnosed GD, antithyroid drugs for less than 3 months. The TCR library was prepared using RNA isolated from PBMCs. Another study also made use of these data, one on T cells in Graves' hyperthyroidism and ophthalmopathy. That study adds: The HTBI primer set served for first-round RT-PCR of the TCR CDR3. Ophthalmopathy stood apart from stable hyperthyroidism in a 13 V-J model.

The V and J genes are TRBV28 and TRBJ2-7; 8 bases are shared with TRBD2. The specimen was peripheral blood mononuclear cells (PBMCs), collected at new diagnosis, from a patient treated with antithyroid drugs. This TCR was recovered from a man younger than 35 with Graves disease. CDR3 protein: CASSRERELDEQYF. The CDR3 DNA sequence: TGTGCCAGCAGTCGGGAGCGGGAGCTCGACGAGCAGTACTTC.